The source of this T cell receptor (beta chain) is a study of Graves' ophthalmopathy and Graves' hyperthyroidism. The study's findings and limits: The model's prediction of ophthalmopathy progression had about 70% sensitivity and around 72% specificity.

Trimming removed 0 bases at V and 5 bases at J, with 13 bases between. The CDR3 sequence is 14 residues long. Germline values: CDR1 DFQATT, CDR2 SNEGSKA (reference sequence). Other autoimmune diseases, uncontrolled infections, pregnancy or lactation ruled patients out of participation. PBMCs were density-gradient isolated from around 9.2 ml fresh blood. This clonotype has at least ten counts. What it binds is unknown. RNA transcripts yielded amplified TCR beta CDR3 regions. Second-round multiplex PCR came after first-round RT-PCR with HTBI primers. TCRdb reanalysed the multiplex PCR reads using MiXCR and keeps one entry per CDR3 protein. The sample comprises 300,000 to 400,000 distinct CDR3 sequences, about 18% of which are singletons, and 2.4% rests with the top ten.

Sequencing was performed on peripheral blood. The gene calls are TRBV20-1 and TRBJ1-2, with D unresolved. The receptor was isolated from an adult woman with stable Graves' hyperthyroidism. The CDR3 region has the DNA TGCAGTGCTAGAGATCCGAGAAACCAGTATGGCTACACCTTC. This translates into CSARDPRNQYGYTF.